The 20 T cell receptor beta chains given below trace back to one sample, sequenced in a study of stem cell transplantation in POMP-related autoinflammatory disease. The method was immunoSEQ multiplex PCR; TCRdb's version includes in-frame clones alone and lacks a portion of them. The sample includes roughly 28,000 clones, about 81% of them seen just once. Sequences were derived from CD4+ T cells from PBMCs, sampled before stem cell transplantation. The receptor source for this set is a human donor with POMP-related autoinflammation and immune dysregulation (PRAID).

The chain couples TRBV10-1 to TRBJ2-1; D gene ambiguous. Germline V gene sequence: CDR1 WNHNN, CDR2 SYGVQD (reference sequence). The CDR3 is 16 residues long. Trimming took 7 bases from V and 6 from J, leaving 22 bases between them. CDR3 in amino acids: CASTSTRASWANEQFF. CDR3 nucleotide sequence: TGCGCCAGCACTTCTACACGGGCCTCGTGGGCCAATGAGCAGTTCTTC.

This sequence joins TRBV4-1 and TRBJ1-2; D perhaps matches TRBD1 (6 bases). Germline V gene data show CDR1 as MGHRA and CDR2 as YSYEKL. The CDR3 has 15 residues. The germline V and J ends were trimmed by 3 bases and 7 bases, with 18 bases remaining between them. The CDR3 loop is CASSHGDTGRAGYTF. DNA of the CDR3: TGCGCCAGCAGCCACGGAGATACAGGGAGGGCTGGCTACACCTTC.

The chain couples TRBV18 to TRBJ2-7; tentative D call: TRBD1 (5 bases). Germline CDR1 and CDR2: KGHSH and LQKENI. Between the trimmed V and J ends, which lost 2 bases and 3 bases, there was a span of 8 bases. This CDR3 is built from 13 residues. The CDR3 nucleotides read TGTGCCAGCTCACCAGGGGCTCGCTACGAGCAGTACTTC. Amino acids: CASSPGARYEQYF.

This clone was detected once. V and J are TRBV19 and TRBJ1-6; perhaps TRBD1 as D (5 bases). V was pared by 5 bases and J by 9 bases, with 14 bases between. Germline loops: CDR1 LNHDA, CDR2 SQIVND (reference sequence). CDR3 size: 14 residues. DNA for the CDR3: TGTGCCAGTAGTGGGGGATTGGGGTTTTCACCCCTCCACTTT. This gives the protein CASSGGLGFSPLHF.

The V and J genes are TRBV5-8 and TRBJ2-5; TRBD2 agrees at 13 bases. This CDR3 spans 18 amino acids. In germline, CDR1 is SGHTS, CDR2 YDEGEE. V was clipped by 4 bases and J by 4 bases; unmatched bases: 13. The DNA for the CDR3 is TGTGCCAGCAGCCAGATACTAGCGGGGGGGCCGGTAGGAGAGACCCAGTACTTC. Translated, it gives CASSQILAGGPVGETQYF.

This chain connects TRBV5-3 to TRBJ2-2; D possibly corresponds to TRBD2 (5 bases). TRBV5-3 is flagged as an ORF with uncertain function. This CDR3 is 13 amino acids long. With 4 bases removed from V and 6 bases from J, the gap between germline ends came to 10 bases. The CDR3 DNA reads as TGTGCCAGAAGCCTCCGGGAAGCCGGGGAGCTGTTTTTT. Its translation: CARSLREAGELFF.

This chain connects TRBV7-9 to TRBJ2-3; D perhaps matches TRBD2 (6 bases). From germline, CDR1 is SEHNR and CDR2 FQNEAQ (reference sequence). With 0 bases removed from V and 2 bases from J, the gap between germline ends came to 15 bases. The CDR3 loop spans 17 amino acids. This chain's CDR3 is CASSLASAGRVTDTQYF. Here the CDR3 DNA reads TGTGCCAGCAGCTTAGCTAGTGCGGGGCGGGTCACAGATACGCAGTATTTT.

The genes are TRBV5-1 and TRBJ2-3; 7 positions agree with TRBD1. Looked up from germline, CDR1 is SGHRS and CDR2 is YFSETQ. This CDR3 comprises 14 residues. J gave up 2 bases and V 3 bases, and 3 bases lay outside the gene matches. This chain's CDR3 is CASSSDRATDTQYF. CDR3 nucleotide sequence: TGCGCCAGCAGCTCTGACAGGGCCACAGATACGCAGTATTTT. The variable domain in full, with the rest retrieved from reference TRBV5-1 and TRBJ2-3, is KAGVTQTPRYLIKTRGQQVTLSCSPISGHRSVSWYQQTPGQGLQFLFEYFSETQRNKGNFPGRFSGRQFSNSRSEMNVSTLELGDSALYLCASSSDRATDTQYFGPGTRLTVL.

This sequence joins TRBV29-1 and TRBJ1-1; maybe TRBD1 (5 bases). The CDR3 extends over 17 amino acids. Germline lookup yields CDR1 SQVTM and CDR2 ANQGSEA. V lost 4 bases to trimming and J lost 5 bases, with 26 bases between them. The CDR3 DNA reads as TGCAGCGTTGTTGTCCAGTGGGGGAACAGAGATCCGACTGAAGCTTTCTTT. Amino acid sequence: CSVVVQWGNRDPTEAFF.

V usage is TRBV30 and J usage is TRBJ1-4; D is unclear. This CDR3 contains 14 residues. CDR1 and CDR2 from the germline V gene are GTSNPN and SVGIG (reference sequence). Trimming stripped 3 bases from V and 5 bases from J, with 13 bases between. The CDR3 nucleotides are TGTGCCTGGAGAAGGCTCCCGGACAATGAAAAACTGTTTTTT. Translation: CAWRRLPDNEKLFF.

The chain recombines TRBV5-1 with TRBJ2-5; tentatively, D is TRBD1 (6 bases). The ends were cut back, 0 bases at V and 5 bases at J, with 11 bases in the middle. The CDR3 spans 14 residues. Per the germline V gene, CDR1 is SGHRS and CDR2 is YFSETQ. The DNA for the CDR3 is TGCGCCAGCAGCTTGGACAGGGCCGATGAGACCCAGTACTTC. It encodes CASSLDRADETQYF.

The V gene is TRBV2, the J gene TRBJ2-7; 9 bases are a match to TRBD1. This CDR3 is 14 amino acids long. Germline CDR1 SNHLY, CDR2 FYNNEI. V was pared by 7 bases and J by 2 bases, with 6 bases of the junction left unmatched. CDR3 coding DNA: TGTGCCAGCACCCGTGACAGGGGGGCCTACGAGCAGTACTTC. Its protein product is CASTRDRGAYEQYF.

CDR3 in amino acids: CASSSTRMGGEQYF. DNA for the CDR3: TGTGCCAGCAGTTCTACTCGAATGGGCGGCGAGCAGTACTTC. This chain uses TRBV6-5 with TRBJ2-7; no definite D call. The germline V gene encodes CDR1 MNHEY and CDR2 SVGAGI. The V and J ends lost 4 bases and 6 bases respectively, with 16 bases between them. The CDR3 covers 14 residues.

The gene calls are TRBV6-6 and TRBJ1-3; no firm D call. The ends were cut back, 5 bases at V and 2 bases at J, with 13 bases in the middle. The CDR3 covers 15 residues. The germline V gene encodes CDR1 MNHNY and CDR2 SVGAGI (reference sequence). In DNA form, the CDR3 reads TGTGCCAGCAGTCCCCTCGGATTAGCTGGAAACACCATATATTTT. Translation gives CASSPLGLAGNTIYF.

This chain uses TRBV19 with TRBJ1-1; no clear D gene. The V gene's germline CDR1 is LNHDA and CDR2 SQIVND (reference sequence). Deletions cut 3 bases from V and 0 bases from J, with 14 bases between. CDR3 length equals 16 residues. CDR3 sequence (DNA): TGTGCCAGTAGTATCGGAGGAGGCGGACTGAACACTGAAGCTTTCTTT. Protein sequence: CASSIGGGGLNTEAFF.

The genes are TRBV5-1 and TRBJ2-5, with a possible D match to TRBD1 (5 bases). The CDR3 has 12 amino acids. The germline gives CDR1 SGHRS, CDR2 YFSETQ. V was cut by 3 bases and J by 5 bases, with 8 bases left in between. This CDR3 is CASSYQGETQYF. The CDR3 DNA sequence: TGCGCCAGCAGCTACCAGGGCGAGACCCAGTACTTC.

J is TRBJ2-5 and V is TRBV30; 9 bases fit TRBD2. CDR3 length: 13 residues. Germline CDR1 is GTSNPN and CDR2 is SVGIG (reference sequence). The trim removed 4 bases at V and 5 bases at J, leaving 5 bases unmatched. The CDR3 coding sequence is TGTGCCTGGACCCGGACTAGCGTGGAGACCCAGTACTTC. Its translation: CAWTRTSVETQYF.

The chain employs TRBV7-9 and TRBJ2-4, with D possibly TRBD2 on 6 matching bases. CDR3 length: 15 residues. Per the germline V gene, CDR1 is SEHNR and CDR2 is FQNEAQ (reference sequence). Trimming took 4 bases from V and 0 from J, leaving 10 bases between them. The CDR3 is CASSSLAVAKNIQYF. CDR3 sequence (DNA): TGTGCCAGCAGCTCCTTAGCGGTAGCCAAAAACATTCAGTACTTC.

This rearrangement joins TRBV10-3 to TRBJ2-2; D remains ambiguous. CDR3 size: 14 residues. Germline lookup yields CDR1 ENHRY and CDR2 SYGVKD. CDR3 amino acids: CASAAVANTGELFF. CDR3 nucleotide sequence: TGTGCGTCGGCGGCGGTCGCAAACACCGGGGAGCTGTTTTTT.

CDR3 loop: CASSTPEYGYTF. CDR3 coding DNA: TGTGCCAGCAGTACCCCGGAGTATGGCTACACCTTC. The rearrangement uses TRBV2 and TRBJ1-2; D unresolved. V gave up 5 bases and J gave up 5 bases, with 9 bases separating them. The germline V gene encodes CDR1 SNHLY and CDR2 FYNNEI. This CDR3 is 12 amino acids long. The full variable domain, with the rest looked up from reference TRBV2 and TRBJ1-2, is EPEVTQTPSHQVTQMGQEVILRCVPISNHLYFYWYRQILGQKVEFLVSFYNNEISEKSEIFDDQFSVERPDGSNFTLKIRSTKLEDSAMYFCASSTPEYGYTFGSGTRLTVV.